This T cell receptor (beta chain) stems from a study of T cell clonotyping in hematopoietic cell transplantation. Study summary: Cytoreduction preceded collection of pretransplant recipient samples. Study-wide findings and caveats: Pathologically expanded recipient clonotypes increased progressively from day 30 to day 180 as diversity fell. Cells were unsorted, so CD4 and CD8 contributions were not separated. Broader posttransplant TCR repertoire diversity was predicted by graft donor and pretransplant recipient Inverse Simpson Index values.

Data came from immunoSEQ multiplex PCR; TCRdb stores just in-frame clones and leaves some out. Found here are some 13,000 clones, roughly 83% of them singletons; the top ten hold 16%. Concerning this clone itself: Its antigen is undetermined.

Germline V lookup: CDR1 LGHNA, CDR2 YNFKEQ. This CDR3 region has 15 residues. The germline V and J ends were trimmed by 0 bases and 6 bases, with 12 bases remaining between them. Time point reported: recipient sample about 28 days before transplant, after cytoreduction. The sequence was obtained from a man aged 55 to 70 with acute myeloid leukemia. Some clones in this sample may be carry-over from other donors' samples. The chain employs TRBV4-2 and TRBJ1-5; unclear D gene. Sequenced material: peripheral blood mononuclear cells, taken before stem cell transplant. This CDR3 is CASSQEESGPQPQHF. Here the CDR3 DNA reads TGTGCCAGCAGCCAAGAAGAATCGGGCCCTCAGCCCCAGCATTTT.